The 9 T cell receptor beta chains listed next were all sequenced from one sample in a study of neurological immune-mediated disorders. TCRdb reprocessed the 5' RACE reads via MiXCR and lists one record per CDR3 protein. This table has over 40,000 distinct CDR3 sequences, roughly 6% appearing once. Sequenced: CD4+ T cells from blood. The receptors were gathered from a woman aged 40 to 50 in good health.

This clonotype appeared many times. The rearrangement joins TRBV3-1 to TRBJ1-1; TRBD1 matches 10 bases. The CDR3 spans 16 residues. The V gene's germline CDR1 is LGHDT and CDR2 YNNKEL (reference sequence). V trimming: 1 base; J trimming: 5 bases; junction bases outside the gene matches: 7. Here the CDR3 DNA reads TGTGCCAGCAGCCAAGCAGGGACAGGGGCTAGTACTGAAGCTTTCTTT. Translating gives CASSQAGTGASTEAFF.

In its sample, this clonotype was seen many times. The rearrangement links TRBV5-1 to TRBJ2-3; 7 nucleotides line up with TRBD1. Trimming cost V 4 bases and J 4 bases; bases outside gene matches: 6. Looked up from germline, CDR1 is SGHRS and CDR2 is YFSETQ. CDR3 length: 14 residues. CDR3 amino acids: CASSVQGKADTQYF. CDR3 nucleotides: TGCGCCAGCAGCGTACAGGGGAAAGCAGATACGCAGTATTTT.

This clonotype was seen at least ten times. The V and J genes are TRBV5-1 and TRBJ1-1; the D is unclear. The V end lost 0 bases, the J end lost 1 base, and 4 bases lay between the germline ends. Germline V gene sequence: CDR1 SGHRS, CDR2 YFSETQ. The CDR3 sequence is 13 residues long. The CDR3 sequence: CASSLESNTEAFF. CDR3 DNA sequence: TGCGCCAGCAGCTTGGAGTCGAACACTGAAGCTTTCTTT.

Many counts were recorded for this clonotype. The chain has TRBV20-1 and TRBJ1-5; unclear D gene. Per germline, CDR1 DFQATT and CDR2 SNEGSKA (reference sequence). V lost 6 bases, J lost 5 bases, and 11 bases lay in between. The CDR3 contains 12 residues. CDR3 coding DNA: TGCAGTGCGCGCCTCACCGATCAGCCCCAGCATTTT. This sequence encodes CSARLTDQPQHF.

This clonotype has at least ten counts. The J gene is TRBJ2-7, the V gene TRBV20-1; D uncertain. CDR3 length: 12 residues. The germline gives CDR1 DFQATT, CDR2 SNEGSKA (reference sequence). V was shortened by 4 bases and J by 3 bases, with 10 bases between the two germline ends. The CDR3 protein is CSAMVVGYEQYF. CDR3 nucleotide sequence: TGCAGTGCTATGGTGGTCGGCTACGAGCAGTACTTC.

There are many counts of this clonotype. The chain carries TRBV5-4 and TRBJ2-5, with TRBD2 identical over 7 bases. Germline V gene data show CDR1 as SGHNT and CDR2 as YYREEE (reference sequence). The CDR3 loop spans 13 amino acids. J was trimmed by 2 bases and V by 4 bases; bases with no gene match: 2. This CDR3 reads CASSRRGQETQYF. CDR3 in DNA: TGTGCCAGCAGCCGGCGGGGGCAAGAGACCCAGTACTTC.

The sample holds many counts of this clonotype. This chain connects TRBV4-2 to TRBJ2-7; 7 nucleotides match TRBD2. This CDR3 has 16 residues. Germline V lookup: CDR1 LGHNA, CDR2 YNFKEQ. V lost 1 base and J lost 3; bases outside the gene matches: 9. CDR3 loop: CASSQAGGTGGYEQYF. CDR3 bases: TGTGCCAGCAGCCAAGCTGGGGGGACGGGAGGCTACGAGCAGTACTTC.

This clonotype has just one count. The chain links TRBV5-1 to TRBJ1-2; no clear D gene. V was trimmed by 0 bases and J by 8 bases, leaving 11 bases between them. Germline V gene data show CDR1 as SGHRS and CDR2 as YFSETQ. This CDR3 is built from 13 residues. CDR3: CASSLGDGFGYTF. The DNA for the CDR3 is TGCGCCAGCAGCTTGGGAGACGGCTTCGGCTACACCTTC.

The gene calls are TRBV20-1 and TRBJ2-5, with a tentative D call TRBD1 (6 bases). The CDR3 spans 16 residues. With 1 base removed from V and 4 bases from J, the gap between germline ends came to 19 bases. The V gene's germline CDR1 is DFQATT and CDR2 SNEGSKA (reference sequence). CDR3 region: CSARVSTGLDLETQYF. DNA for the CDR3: TGCAGTGCTAGAGTTAGTACAGGGCTGGATCTAGAGACCCAGTACTTC.